This is a list of T cell receptor beta chains from one sample in a study of T-cell memory formation after mild COVID-19. TCRdb reanalysed the 5' RACE reads using MiXCR and keeps one entry per CDR3 protein. This table holds some 290,000 distinct CDR3 sequences, about 16% found once. Sequencing input: PBMCs or a T cell subset sorted from them (not recorded which). The receptor set was obtained from a man aged 18 to 29 who had mild COVID-19 (a few samples of this study predate the infection). Cell type and time point are not known. Both conserved end residues are part of each CDR3. D genes are given only for firm matches. Clone size appears in some rows only: once, few, many, or a class for an expanded clone.

J: TRBJ2-5
length: 16
V: TRBV4-1
size: few
D: .
CDR3: CASSQDRGQVEETQYF
DNA: TGCGCCAGCAGCCAAGATCGGGGTCAGGTGGAAGAGACCCAGTACTTC

J: TRBJ2-3
length: 15
V: TRBV12-3/TRBV12-4
size: .
D: .
CDR3: CASSFTWQGADTQYF
DNA: TGTGCCAGCAGTTTTACGTGGCAGGGAGCAGATACGCAGTATTTT

J: TRBJ2-3
length: 14
V: TRBV5-1
size: many
D: .
CDR3: CASSPRRNTDTQYF
DNA: TGCGCCAGCAGCCCCCGACGTAACACAGATACGCAGTATTTT

J: TRBJ1-5
length: 13
V: TRBV6-5
size: few
D: .
CDR3: CASSYRTDQPQHF
DNA: TGTGCCAGCAGTTACCGGACGGACCAGCCCCAGCATTTT

J: TRBJ2-1
length: 15
V: TRBV6-2/TRBV6-3
size: few
D: TRBD1
CDR3: CASSYRTGGTGEQFF
DNA: TGTGCCAGCAGTTACAGGACAGGGGGAACGGGTGAGCAGTTCTTC

J: TRBJ2-7
length: 14
V: TRBV5-1
size: once
D: .
CDR3: CASSLSPGAYEQYF
DNA: TGCGCCAGCAGCTTGTCACCAGGGGCCTACGAGCAGTACTTC

J: TRBJ2-3
length: 15
V: TRBV5-1
size: many
D: .
CDR3: CASSFDGLYTDTQYF
DNA: TGCGCCAGCAGCTTCGACGGCCTCTACACAGATACGCAGTATTTT

J: TRBJ2-1
length: 17
V: TRBV2
size: .
D: TRBD2
CDR3: CASSGLAGARSYNEQFF
DNA: TGTGCCAGCAGTGGACTAGCGGGGGCCCGCTCCTACAATGAGCAGTTCTTC

J: TRBJ2-3
length: 11
V: TRBV6-1
size: .
D: .
CDR3: CAGKGGNTQYF
DNA: TGTGCCGGAAAAGGTGGAAATACGCAGTATTTT

J: TRBJ2-7
length: 14
V: TRBV12-3/TRBV12-4
size: .
D: .
CDR3: CASSLTGTSYEQYF
DNA: TGTGCCAGCAGTCTAACAGGGACCTCCTACGAGCAGTACTTC

J: TRBJ2-1
length: 11
V: TRBV5-6
size: .
D: .
CDR3: CASTRGGEQFF
DNA: TGTGCCAGCACAAGGGGTGGCGAGCAGTTCTTC

J: TRBJ2-5
length: 12
V: TRBV20-1
size: .
D: .
CDR3: CSASRGQETQYF
DNA: TGCAGTGCTAGTAGGGGACAAGAGACCCAGTACTTC

J: TRBJ2-3
length: 15
V: TRBV29-1
size: few
D: .
CDR3: CSVVPTGQSTDTQYF
DNA: TGCAGCGTTGTTCCGACAGGCCAAAGCACAGATACGCAGTATTTT

J: TRBJ1-6
length: 14
V: TRBV6-5
size: few
D: .
CDR3: CASSRGHYNSPLHF
DNA: TGTGCCAGCAGTAGAGGACACTATAATTCACCCCTCCACTTT

J: TRBJ1-3
length: 15
V: TRBV20-1
size: .
D: .
CDR3: CSASSPEPVGNTIYF
DNA: TGCAGTGCTTCCTCACCCGAGCCAGTCGGAAACACCATATATTTT

J: TRBJ2-3
length: 17
V: TRBV5-1
size: many
D: TRBD2
CDR3: CASRRSPSGGHTDTQYF
DNA: TGCGCCAGCAGAAGGTCCCCTAGCGGGGGCCACACAGATACGCAGTATTTT

J: TRBJ2-5
length: 15
V: TRBV11-2
size: many
D: TRBD2
CDR3: CASRFSGGTGETQYF
DNA: TGTGCCAGCAGATTTAGCGGGGGCACGGGGGAGACCCAGTACTTC

J: TRBJ2-5
length: 13
V: TRBV12-3/TRBV12-4
size: many
D: .
CDR3: CASSLVGTGTQYF
DNA: TGTGCCAGCAGTTTAGTGGGGACGGGGACCCAGTACTTC

J: TRBJ2-1
length: 16
V: TRBV6-5
size: few
D: .
CDR3: CASSYMGEPSYNEQFF
DNA: TGTGCCAGCAGTTACATGGGGGAGCCTTCCTACAATGAGCAGTTCTTC

J: TRBJ2-5
length: 15
V: TRBV20-1
size: .
D: TRBD2
CDR3: CSARGLAGLGETQYF
DNA: TGCAGTGCTAGAGGACTAGCGGGGCTGGGAGAGACCCAGTACTTC

J: TRBJ2-5
length: 15
V: TRBV6-2/TRBV6-3
size: .
D: TRBD2
CDR3: CASSPAGLDQETQYF
DNA: TGTGCCAGCAGTCCTGCGGGACTAGACCAAGAGACCCAGTACTTC

J: TRBJ1-2
length: 16
V: TRBV7-9
size: .
D: .
CDR3: CASSFPLLGGRSGYTF
DNA: TGTGCCAGCAGCTTTCCTCTGTTAGGGGGGCGCTCGGGCTACACCTTC

J: TRBJ2-7
length: 13
V: TRBV19
size: .
D: TRBD2
CDR3: CASGEGPSYEQYF
DNA: TGTGCCAGTGGGGAGGGGCCCAGCTACGAGCAGTACTTC

J: TRBJ2-1
length: 14
V: TRBV11-1
size: .
D: .
CDR3: CASKGRTQQSEQFF
DNA: TGTGCCAGCAAGGGAAGAACCCAACAAAGTGAGCAGTTCTTC

J: TRBJ1-4
length: 13
V: TRBV7-9
size: .
D: .
CDR3: CASSLRGIEKLFF
DNA: TGTGCCAGCAGCCTCCGAGGGATTGAAAAACTGTTTTTT

J: TRBJ2-5
length: 16
V: TRBV7-8
size: .
D: TRBD2
CDR3: CASSLDWRGAQETQYF
DNA: TGTGCCAGCAGCTTAGACTGGCGGGGGGCCCAAGAGACCCAGTACTTC

J: TRBJ1-1
length: 14
V: TRBV10-3
size: few
D: .
CDR3: CAISESREETEAFF
DNA: TGTGCCATCAGTGAGTCCCGGGAAGAAACTGAAGCTTTCTTT

J: TRBJ2-7
length: 14
V: TRBV5-4
size: many
D: .
CDR3: CASSRGLTTGEQYF
DNA: TGTGCCAGCAGCCGCGGGTTAACTACGGGAGAGCAGTACTTC

J: TRBJ1-5
length: 13
V: TRBV24-1
size: .
D: TRBD1
CDR3: CATSRGGGQPQHF
DNA: TGTGCCACCAGCAGGGGAGGGGGCCAGCCCCAGCATTTT

J: TRBJ2-4
length: 14
V: TRBV12-3/TRBV12-4
size: .
D: .
CDR3: CASSEGPAKNIQYF
DNA: TGTGCCTCCTCGGAGGGGCCCGCCAAAAACATTCAGTACTTC

J: TRBJ1-4
length: 14
V: TRBV10-2
size: few
D: .
CDR3: CASSDRGQHEKLFF
DNA: TGCGCCAGCAGTGATAGGGGACAACATGAAAAACTGTTTTTT

J: TRBJ1-2
length: 13
V: TRBV7-8
size: .
D: .
CDR3: CASSLRAGDGYTF
DNA: TGTGCCAGCAGCTTAAGGGCAGGGGATGGCTACACCTTC